The clone carrying this T cell receptor beta chain occurred once. The antigen is undetermined. Genomic DNA templated the TCR beta VDJ and CDR3 profiling. TCRdb re-called the reads with MiXCR, one entry per CDR3 protein. The sample holds just over 400,000 distinct CDR3 sequences, 55% to 75% seen once. The sample comes from a study of CD8+CD57+ T cells in acquired aplastic anemia. Across the whole study: Mean read depth for CD4+ cells from healthy donors was around 11 million. Study results and limitations: Patients and controls were not found to differ significantly in CD8+ Simpson's diversity.

The CDR3 extends over 14 amino acids. CDR1 and CDR2 from the germline V gene are SNHLY and FYNNEI. Trimming cost V 2 bases and J 7 bases, with 14 bases left between them. Sequenced input: sorted CD4+, CD8+, or CD8+CD57+ T cells (not recorded which) from PBMCs. The chain recombines TRBV2 with TRBJ1-2, with D perhaps matching TRBD1 (5 bases). The origin of this receptor is a human donor in good health, serving as a control. In DNA, the CDR3 is TGTGCCAGCAGTGAATTTTTGACAGACTCTGGCTACACCTTC. Its translation is CASSEFLTDSGYTF.